What follows are 25 T cell receptor beta chains derived from one specimen sequenced in a study of T-cell memory formation after mild COVID-19. TCRdb passed the 5' RACE reads through MiXCR, listing each CDR3 protein once. The sample carries roughly 280,000 distinct CDR3 sequences, 8.2% recorded once. Source material: PBMCs or a T cell subset sorted from them (not recorded which). These TCRs come from a man aged 18 to 30 who had mild COVID-19 (a few samples of this study predate the infection). Cell type and time point are not known.

At least ten counts were recorded for this clonotype. The J gene is TRBJ2-7, the V gene TRBV6-2 or TRBV6-3; the match to TRBD1 covers 9 bases. CDR1 is MNHEY and CDR2 is SVGEGT in the germline V gene. This CDR3 has 16 amino acids. Unmatched junction bases numbered 12, after V lost 4 bases and J lost 5 bases. CDR3 sequence (DNA): TGTGCCAGCAGTTCCCACGCGGGGACAGGGAGGAACGAGCAGTACTTC. Translating gives CASSSHAGTGRNEQYF.

This clonotype has more than one count but fewer than ten. The V call is TRBV20-1, the J call TRBJ2-5; 8 bases map to TRBD2. Germline loops: CDR1 DFQATT, CDR2 SNEGSKA (reference sequence). The length of the CDR3 is 12 residues. Trimming took 3 bases from V and 4 from J; bases not matched to a gene: 1. The DNA of the CDR3 is TGCAGTGCTAGCCTAGCGGGAGAGACCCAGTACTTC. This gives the protein CSASLAGETQYF.

This clonotype was seen many times. This chain connects TRBV5-1 to TRBJ1-2, with a weak D call TRBD1 (6 bases). V shed 4 bases and J shed 3 bases, with 10 bases lying between them. Germline CDR1 reads SGHRS; CDR2 reads YFSETQ. CDR3 size: 13 residues. DNA for the CDR3: TGCGCCAGCAGCCGAGGACAGTACTATGGCTACACCTTC. Its protein product is CASSRGQYYGYTF.

This clonotype has more than one count but fewer than ten. The rearrangement links TRBV20-1 to TRBJ2-7; 11 bases map to TRBD1. With 6 bases clipped from V and 0 bases from J, the junction kept 4 bases outside the gene matches. CDR1 and CDR2 from the germline V gene are DFQATT and SNEGSKA (reference sequence). The CDR3 extends over 14 amino acids. The CDR3 region has the DNA TGCAGTGCGTCGGGACAGGGGGTCTCCTACGAGCAGTACTTC. Amino acids: CSASGQGVSYEQYF.

V is TRBV12-3 or TRBV12-4 and J is TRBJ1-2; D unresolved. The CDR3 runs to 11 residues. V lost 3 bases to trimming and J lost 8 bases, with 7 bases between them. CDR3 bases: TGTGCCAGCAGTTTTCTGCAAGGCTACACCTTC. It codes for CASSFLQGYTF.

This rearrangement joins TRBV10-3 to TRBJ1-3; 7 bases are shared with TRBD1. This CDR3 has 16 residues. Trimming removed 5 bases from V and 0 bases from J; junction bases left unmatched: 7. CDR1 is ENHRY, CDR2 SYGVKD, per germline. The CDR3 spells CAISSNRGISGNTIYF. The CDR3 nucleotides are TGTGCCATCAGTTCTAACAGGGGAATCTCTGGAAACACCATATATTTT.

This clonotype was picked up many times. The chain links TRBV5-1 to TRBJ2-2, with D perhaps TRBD2 (5 bases). The CDR3 sequence is 15 residues long. The V gene lost 0 bases and the J gene lost 6 bases, with 12 bases spanning the gap. Per germline, CDR1 SGHRS and CDR2 YFSETQ. The CDR3 sequence: CASSLVPTRPGELFF. The CDR3 DNA is TGCGCCAGCAGCTTGGTGCCCACTAGGCCCGGGGAGCTGTTTTTT.

The rearrangement links TRBV4-2 to TRBJ2-2, with D hard to call. There are 11 residues in the CDR3. Germline CDR1 LGHNA, CDR2 YNFKEQ. Trimming cost V 8 bases and J 3 bases, with 4 bases left between them. For the CDR3, the DNA is TGTGCCAGCGGCTACACCGGGGAGCTGTTTTTT. Protein product: CASGYTGELFF.

CDR3 DNA: TGTGCCAGCAGCCCATCTGGGGGACAAGCTAACTATGGCTACACCTTC. Protein product: CASSPSGGQANYGYTF. This chain connects TRBV7-6 to TRBJ1-2; a weak D match, TRBD1 (6 bases). The CDR3 length is 16 residues. Per germline, CDR1 SGHVS and CDR2 FNYEAQ. The V end was cut by 5 bases, the J end by 0 bases, with 16 bases between.

This clonotype has just a few counts. The chain recombines TRBV6-2 or TRBV6-3 with TRBJ2-3, with D unclear. Germline V gene data show CDR1 as MNHEY and CDR2 as SVGEGT. This CDR3 is 12 amino acids long. The ends were cut back, 0 bases at V and 10 bases at J, with 8 bases in the middle. CDR3 sequence reads: CASSYSDPAQYF. DNA for the CDR3: TGTGCCAGCAGTTACTCGGACCCAGCGCAGTATTTT.

In this sample, this clonotype turned up a few times. The rearrangement joins TRBV4-2 to TRBJ1-4; 10 bases agree with TRBD1. The germline V gene has CDR1 LGHNA and CDR2 YNFKEQ. J gave up 4 bases and V 5 bases, and 1 base lay outside the gene matches. The CDR3 extends over 14 amino acids. CDR3 sequence reads: CASSWDRGNEKLFF. In DNA form, the CDR3 reads TGTGCCAGCAGCTGGGACAGGGGTAATGAAAAACTGTTTTTT.

A few counts support this clonotype. The rearrangement uses TRBV7-9 and TRBJ2-1; 14 bases fit TRBD2. Germline lookup yields CDR1 SEHNR and CDR2 FQNEAQ (reference sequence). The ends lost 0 bases at V and 0 bases at J; junction bases unmatched: 1. This CDR3 comprises 18 residues. The DNA for the CDR3 is TGTGCCAGCAGCTTAGCGGGACTAGCGGGGGCCTCCTACAATGAGCAGTTCTTC. This sequence encodes CASSLAGLAGASYNEQFF.

This clonotype was counted only a few times. This sequence joins TRBV5-4 and TRBJ2-1; possibly TRBD2 for D (6 bases). This CDR3 has 13 residues. From germline, CDR1 is SGHNT and CDR2 YYREEE (reference sequence). V lost 9 bases and J lost 0, with 10 bases in between. CDR3 in amino acids: CATAGSSYNEQFF. For the CDR3, the DNA is TGTGCCACTGCCGGGAGCTCCTACAATGAGCAGTTCTTC. The variable domain in full, completed from reference TRBV5-4 and TRBJ2-1, reads ETGVTQSPTHLIKTRGQQVTLRCSSQSGHNTVSWYQQALGQGPQFIFQYYREEENGRGNFPPRFSGLQFPNYSSELNVNALELDDSALYLCATAGSSYNEQFFGPGTRLTVL.

This clonotype has just a few counts. This chain uses TRBV7-9 with TRBJ2-1; tentatively, D is TRBD1 or TRBD2 (7 bases each). Trimming left V 7 bases short and J 6 bases short, with 19 bases between. Germline CDR1 reads SEHNR; CDR2 reads FQNEAQ (reference sequence). The CDR3 is 15 amino acids. As DNA, the CDR3 is TGTGCCAGCAACCGGGGAGGGGGCGCTCCCAATGAGCAGTTCTTC. It codes for CASNRGGGAPNEQFF. The full variable domain, completed using reference TRBV7-9 and TRBJ2-1, is DTGVSQNPRHKITKRGQNVTFRCDPISEHNRLYWYRQTLGQGPEFLTYFQNEAQLEKSRLLSDRFSAERPKGSFSTLEIQRTEQGDSAMYLCASNRGGGAPNEQFFGPGTRLTVL.

This clonotype appeared many times. The V call is TRBV7-6, the J call TRBJ2-1; TRBD2 aligns across 9 bases. The CDR3 is made up of 15 amino acids. V trimming: 1 base; J trimming: 5 bases; junction bases outside the gene matches: 3. The germline V gene encodes CDR1 SGHVS and CDR2 FNYEAQ. The CDR3 region has the DNA TGTGCCAGCAGCTTAGGACTAGCGGACAACAATGAGCAGTTCTTC. Translating gives CASSLGLADNNEQFF.

The V call is TRBV20-1, the J call TRBJ1-5; D is uncertain. Trimming took off 3 bases at V and 2 bases at J, with 14 bases between the two ends. Germline-derived CDR1 and CDR2 are DFQATT and SNEGSKA (reference sequence). The CDR3 is 15 amino acids. The CDR3 nucleotides are TGCAGTGCTAGTTATGGACGTGGGGGCAATCAGCCCCAGCATTTT. Protein product: CSASYGRGGNQPQHF.

This clonotype was counted at least ten times. The chain employs TRBV5-1 and TRBJ2-2, with a possible D match to TRBD2 (6 bases). This CDR3 contains 16 residues. CDR1 and CDR2 from the germline V gene are SGHRS and YFSETQ. The ends were cut back, 3 bases at V and 4 bases at J, with 16 bases in the middle. For the CDR3, the DNA is TGCGCCAGCAGCTCGGGCCCGGGAGAAGGCACCGGGGAGCTGTTTTTT. As protein: CASSSGPGEGTGELFF.

This clonotype was picked up many times. The V call is TRBV18, the J call TRBJ2-3, with D unresolved. The CDR3 contains 14 residues. Germline V CDR1 and CDR2: KGHSH, LQKENI. V lost 0 bases, J lost 2 bases, and 6 bases lay in between. The CDR3 DNA reads TGTGCCAGCTCACCACCGGCAGACACAGATACGCAGTATTTT. It translates to CASSPPADTDTQYF.

This clonotype has more than one count but fewer than ten. This chain links TRBV4-3 with TRBJ1-6; D remains ambiguous. Germline assignment: CDR1 LGHNA and CDR2 YSLEER. V shed 0 bases and J shed 9 bases, with 9 bases lying between them. CDR3 length: 14 amino acids. CDR3 loop: CASSQDGVGSPLHF. CDR3 coding DNA: TGCGCCAGCAGCCAAGACGGCGTGGGTTCACCCCTCCACTTT.

The chain uses TRBV2 and TRBJ1-2, with D tentatively TRBD1 (6 bases). Germline CDR1 reads SNHLY; CDR2 reads FYNNEI. The CDR3 has 18 residues. V was pared by 2 bases and J by 0 bases, with 19 bases between. CDR3 DNA: TGTGCCAGCAGTGAAAAAGACAGGAGGGGTCCTGCTAACTATGGCTACACCTTC. Translating gives CASSEKDRRGPANYGYTF.

This clonotype was counted a few times. The chain combines TRBV29-1 with TRBJ2-3; D might be TRBD1 or TRBD2, each matching 5 bases. Trimming took off 8 bases at V and 1 base at J, with 16 bases between the two ends. The CDR3 has 14 residues. Germline values: CDR1 SQVTM, CDR2 ANQGSEA. The CDR3 DNA follows: TGCAGCTCTTTAGAGGGGCCTCGCACAGATACGCAGTATTTT. It specifies CSSLEGPRTDTQYF.

This clonotype was detected only a few times. The chain recombines TRBV5-1 with TRBJ1-4; no definite D call. CDR3 length equals 15 residues. Germline CDR1 is SGHRS and CDR2 is YFSETQ. V was pared by 6 bases and J by 0 bases, with 12 bases between. In DNA form, the CDR3 reads TGCGCCAGCACCCCCCGACCCGCAACTAATGAAAAACTGTTTTTT. This encodes CASTPRPATNEKLFF.

The rearrangement links TRBV5-1 to TRBJ1-1; tentatively, D is TRBD1 (6 bases). The germline V and J ends were trimmed by 8 bases and 4 bases, with 21 bases remaining between them. The germline V gene encodes CDR1 SGHRS and CDR2 YFSETQ. The CDR3 totals 15 residues. CDR3: CARGSNREEGTEAFF. The CDR3 nucleotides are TGCGCCAGGGGATCAAACAGGGAAGAGGGCACTGAAGCTTTCTTT.

In the case of this clonotype: This may be a read error, as it is one base from a much larger clone. The V gene is TRBV5-1, the J gene TRBJ2-5; tentative D call: TRBD2 (5 bases). The V gene's germline CDR1 is SGHRS and CDR2 YFSETQ. The length of the CDR3 is 15 residues. The CDR3 region has the DNA TGCGCCAGCAGCCTTACCTTCGGGCCCGGGGAGACCGAGTACTTC. Translation gives CASSLTFGPGETEYF.

The chain carries TRBV7-2 and TRBJ2-7; the D gene is possibly TRBD1 (6 bases). Germline-derived CDR1 and CDR2 are SGHTA and FQGNSA. This CDR3 region has 12 residues. Trimming cost V 5 bases and J 6 bases, with 11 bases left between them. CDR3 bases: TGTGCCAGCAGCGATGACAGGTCCGAGCAGTACTTC. This sequence encodes CASSDDRSEQYF. Drawing the rest from reference TRBV7-2 and TRBJ2-7, the complete variable domain is GAGVSQSPSNKVTEKGKDVELRCDPISGHTALYWYRQSLGQGLEFLIYFQGNSAPDKSGLPSDRFSAERTGGSVSTLTIQRTQQEDSAVYLCASSDDRSEQYFGPGTRLTVT.